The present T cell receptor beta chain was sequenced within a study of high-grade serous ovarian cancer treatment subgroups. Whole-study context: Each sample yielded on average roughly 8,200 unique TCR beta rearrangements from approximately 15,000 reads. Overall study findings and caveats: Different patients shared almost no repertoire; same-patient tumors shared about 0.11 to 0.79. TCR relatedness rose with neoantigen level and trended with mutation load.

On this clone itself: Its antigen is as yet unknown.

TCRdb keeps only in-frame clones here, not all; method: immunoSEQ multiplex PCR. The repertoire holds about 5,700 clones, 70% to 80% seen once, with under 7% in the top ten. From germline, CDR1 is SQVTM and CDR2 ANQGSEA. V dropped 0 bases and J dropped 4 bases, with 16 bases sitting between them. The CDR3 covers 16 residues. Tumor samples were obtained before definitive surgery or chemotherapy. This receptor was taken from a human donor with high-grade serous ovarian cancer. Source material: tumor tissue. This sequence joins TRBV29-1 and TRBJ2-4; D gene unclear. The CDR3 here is CSVEEIGRTPKNIQYF. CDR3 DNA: TGCAGCGTTGAAGAAATCGGTAGGACCCCAAAAAACATTCAGTACTTC.